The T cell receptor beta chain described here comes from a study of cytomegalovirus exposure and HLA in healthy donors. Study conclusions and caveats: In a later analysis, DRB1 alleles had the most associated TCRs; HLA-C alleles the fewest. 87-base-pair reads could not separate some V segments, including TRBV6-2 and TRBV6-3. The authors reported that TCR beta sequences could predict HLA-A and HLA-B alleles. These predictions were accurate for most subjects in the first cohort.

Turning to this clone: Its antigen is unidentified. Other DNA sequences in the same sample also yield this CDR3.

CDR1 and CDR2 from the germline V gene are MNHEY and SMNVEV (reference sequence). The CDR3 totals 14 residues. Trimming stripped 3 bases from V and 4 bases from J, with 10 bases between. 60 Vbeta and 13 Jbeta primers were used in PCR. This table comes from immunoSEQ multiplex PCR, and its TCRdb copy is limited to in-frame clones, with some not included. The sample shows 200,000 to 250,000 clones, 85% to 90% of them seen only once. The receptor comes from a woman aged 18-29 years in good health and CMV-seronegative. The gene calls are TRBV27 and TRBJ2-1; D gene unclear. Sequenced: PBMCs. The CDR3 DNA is TGTGCCAGCAGTTTGCGGAGTAGTTACAATGAGCAGTTCTTC. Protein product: CASSLRSSYNEQFF.